Sequencing of this T cell receptor (beta chain) was carried out in a study of blood T cell repertoires in COVID-19. This clone was seen once. The study drew participants aged about 18 to 95 years from 20 to 30 US areas. Which cohort a participant joined came from the clinical history participants gave. Using immunoSEQ multiplex PCR, the repertoire was profiled, and TCRdb retains in-frame clones only, with some absent. The table has some 200,000 clones, roughly nine tenths seen once. The CDR3 covers 16 residues. The V segment lost 5 bases and the J segment 3 bases; nucleotides outside the gene matches: 9. Germline-derived CDR1 and CDR2 are SQVTM and ANQGSEA.

Sequencing was performed on PBMCs or T cells enriched from blood (not recorded which). The gene calls are TRBV29-1 and TRBJ2-2; 10 bases are shared with TRBD1. The sequence derives from a woman in her 30s who had recovered from COVID-19. The CDR3 nucleotides are TGCAGCGTTATCTCGACAGGGGGCGCATACACCGGGGAGCTGTTTTTT. As protein: CSVISTGGAYTGELFF.